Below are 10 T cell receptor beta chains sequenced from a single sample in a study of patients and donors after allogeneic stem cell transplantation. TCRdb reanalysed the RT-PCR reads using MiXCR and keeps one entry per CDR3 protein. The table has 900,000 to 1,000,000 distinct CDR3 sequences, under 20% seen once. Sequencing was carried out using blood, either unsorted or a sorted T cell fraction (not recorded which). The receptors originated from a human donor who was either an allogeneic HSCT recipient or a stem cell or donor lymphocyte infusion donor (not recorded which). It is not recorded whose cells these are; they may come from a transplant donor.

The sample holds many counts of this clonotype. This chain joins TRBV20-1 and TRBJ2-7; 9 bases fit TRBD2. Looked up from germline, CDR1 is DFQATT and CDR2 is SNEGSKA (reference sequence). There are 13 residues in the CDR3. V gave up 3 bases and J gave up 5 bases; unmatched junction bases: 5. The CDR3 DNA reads TGCAGTGCTAGCGGGACTAGCCTCCACGAGCAGTACTTC. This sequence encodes CSASGTSLHEQYF.

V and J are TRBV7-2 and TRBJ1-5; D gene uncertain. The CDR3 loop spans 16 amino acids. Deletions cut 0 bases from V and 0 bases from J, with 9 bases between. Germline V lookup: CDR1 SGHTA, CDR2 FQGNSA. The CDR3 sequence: CASSLAPAYSNQPQHF. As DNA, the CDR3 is TGTGCCAGCAGCTTAGCGCCGGCTTATAGCAATCAGCCCCAGCATTTT.

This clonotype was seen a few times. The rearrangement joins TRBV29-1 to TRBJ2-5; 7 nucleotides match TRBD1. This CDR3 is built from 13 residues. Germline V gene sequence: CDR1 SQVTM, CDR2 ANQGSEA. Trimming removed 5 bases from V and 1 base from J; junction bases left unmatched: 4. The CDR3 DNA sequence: TGCAGCGTTAGGGACAGCCGCCAAGAGACCCAGTACTTC. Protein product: CSVRDSRQETQYF.

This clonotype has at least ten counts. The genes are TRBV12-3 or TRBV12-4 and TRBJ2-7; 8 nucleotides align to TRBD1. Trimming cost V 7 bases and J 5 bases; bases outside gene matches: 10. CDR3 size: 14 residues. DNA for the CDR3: TGTGCCAGCACGTTACAGGGGGGCAGGAACGAGCAGTACTTC. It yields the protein CASTLQGGRNEQYF.

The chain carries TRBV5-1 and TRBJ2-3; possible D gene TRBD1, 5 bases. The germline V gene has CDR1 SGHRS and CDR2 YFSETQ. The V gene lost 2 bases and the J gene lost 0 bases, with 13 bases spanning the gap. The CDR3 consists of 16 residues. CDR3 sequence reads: CASSLDRLASTDTQYF. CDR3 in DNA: TGCGCCAGCAGCTTAGACAGACTTGCTAGCACAGATACGCAGTATTTT. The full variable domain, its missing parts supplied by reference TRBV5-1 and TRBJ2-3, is KAGVTQTPRYLIKTRGQQVTLSCSPISGHRSVSWYQQTPGQGLQFLFEYFSETQRNKGNFPGRFSGRQFSNSRSEMNVSTLELGDSALYLCASSLDRLASTDTQYFGPGTRLTVL.

As DNA, the CDR3 is TGCGCCAGCAGTTCAGGAACAGGGATAGAGACCCAGTACTTC. Its protein is CASSSGTGIETQYF. The rearrangement links TRBV5-1 to TRBJ2-5; TRBD1 might be the D (6 bases). Trimming shortened V by 5 bases and J by 4 bases, and 15 bases separated the two germline ends. Germline V lookup: CDR1 SGHRS, CDR2 YFSETQ. This CDR3 is 14 amino acids long.

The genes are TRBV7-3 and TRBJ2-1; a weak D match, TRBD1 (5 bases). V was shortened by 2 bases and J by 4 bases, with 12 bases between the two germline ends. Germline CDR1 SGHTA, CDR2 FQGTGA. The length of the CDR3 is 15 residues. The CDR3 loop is CASSLSQGGYNEQFF. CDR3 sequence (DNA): TGTGCCAGCAGCTTATCGCAGGGTGGGTACAATGAGCAGTTCTTC.

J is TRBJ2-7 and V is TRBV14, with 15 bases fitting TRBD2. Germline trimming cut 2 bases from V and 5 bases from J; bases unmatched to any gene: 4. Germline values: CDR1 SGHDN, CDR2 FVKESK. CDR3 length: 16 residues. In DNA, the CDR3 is TGTGCCAGCAGCCAATGGACTAGCGGGGGGGCGGACGAGCAGTACTTC. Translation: CASSQWTSGGADEQYF.

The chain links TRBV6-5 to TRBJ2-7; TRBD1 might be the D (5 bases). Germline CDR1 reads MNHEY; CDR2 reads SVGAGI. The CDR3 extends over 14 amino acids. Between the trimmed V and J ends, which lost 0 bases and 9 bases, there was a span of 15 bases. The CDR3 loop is CASSYSTGFGRQYF. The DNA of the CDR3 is TGTGCCAGCAGTTACTCAACAGGTTTCGGTCGGCAGTACTTC.

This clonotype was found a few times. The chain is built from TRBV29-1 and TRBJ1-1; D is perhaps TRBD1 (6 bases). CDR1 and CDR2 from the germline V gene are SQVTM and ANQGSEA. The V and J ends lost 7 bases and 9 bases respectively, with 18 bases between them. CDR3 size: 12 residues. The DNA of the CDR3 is TGCAGCGGAGGGGGGGGGGTTGGAAAAGCTTTCTTT. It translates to CSGGGGVGKAFF.